Sequencing of this T cell receptor (beta chain) was carried out in a study of shared clonotypes between healthy human individuals. Study at large: For every donor, three CD4 naive, three CD4 memory, two CD8 naive and one CD8 memory plates were used. Study-wide points: Clonotype sharing among donors was thought likely to change with sequencing depth. Naive CD4 clonotypes were shared across a handful of donors at approximately 5.3%.

V lost 0 bases, J lost 0 bases, and 9 bases lay in between. Germline loops: CDR1 SGHRS, CDR2 YFSETQ. CDR3 length: 15 amino acids. In regard to this clone: Its specificity is unknown.

Libraries were prepared by immunoSEQ multiplex PCR; TCRdb keeps only in-frame clonotypes and omits some of them. The repertoire holds approximately 2,000,000 clones, roughly 93% seen once, with about 1.6% in the top ten. As defined, naive CD8 cells were CD45RO-negative and positively selected for CCR7, with terminally differentiated effector memory CD45RA+ cells excluded. This sequence joins TRBV5-1 and TRBJ1-2; D ambiguous. The clonotype was recovered from a man aged 18 to 29 in good health. Some clones in this sample may be carry-over from other donors' samples. The sample taken for sequencing was naive CD8+ T cells from PBMCs. CDR3 sequence (DNA): TGCGCCAGCAGCTTGGCCGGTGCCCCTAACTATGGCTACACCTTC. Translated, it gives CASSLAGAPNYGYTF.